The 32 T cell receptor beta chains below all came from one sample that was sequenced in a study of T cell responses to AZD1222 COVID-19 vaccine. Measured with immunoSEQ multiplex PCR; TCRdb has only the in-frame clones, and not every one. This table holds roughly 180,000 clones, 90% to 95% found once. Sequencing was performed on peripheral blood, taken 28 days after the second AZD1222 dose. These receptors originate from an adult who received the AZD1222 COVID-19 vaccine.

V is TRBV2 and J is TRBJ1-1; 9 bases match TRBD1. Germline CDR1 reads SNHLY; CDR2 reads FYNNEI. CDR3 length: 15 residues. V gave up 7 bases and J gave up 4 bases; unmatched junction bases: 10. Here the CDR3 DNA reads TGTGCCAGCACCCTTGCGACAGGGGGTGGCACTGAAGCTTTCTTT. This codes for CASTLATGGGTEAFF.

The CDR3 nucleotides are TGTGCCAGCAGTTCGATACAGGGTTTCTTTATCAATCAGCCCCAGCATTTT. It codes for CASSSIQGFFINQPQHF. J is TRBJ1-5 and V is TRBV27, with D maybe TRBD1 (6 bases). The CDR3 is 17 residues long. V dropped 4 bases and J dropped 3 bases, with 19 bases sitting between them. The germline CDR1 and CDR2 sequences are MNHEY and SMNVEV (reference sequence).

This chain uses TRBV6-1 with TRBJ1-5; possible D gene TRBD1, 5 bases. V gave up 1 base and J gave up 2 bases, with 9 bases separating them. This CDR3 is built from 15 residues. CDR1 is MNHNS and CDR2 is SASEGT in the germline V gene. The CDR3: CASSEVGVGNQPQHF. The CDR3, as DNA: TGTGCCAGCAGTGAAGTGGGGGTTGGCAATCAGCCCCAGCATTTT.

The chain is built from TRBV3-1 (or the pseudogene TRBV3-2) and TRBJ1-1; D gene ambiguous. CDR1 is LGHDT, CDR2 YNNKEL, per germline (reference sequence). The CDR3 runs 11 residues. Trimming shortened V by 6 bases and J by 0 bases, and 2 bases separated the two germline ends. The DNA for the CDR3 is TGTGCCAGCAGACTGAACACTGAAGCTTTCTTT. Residues: CASRLNTEAFF.

This rearrangement joins TRBV28 to TRBJ2-4; D remains unclear. Between the trimmed V and J ends, which lost 3 bases and 6 bases, there was a span of 15 bases. The germline gives CDR1 MDHEN, CDR2 SYDVKM. The CDR3 covers 15 residues. CDR3 protein: CASSLVSGLSNIQYF. CDR3 bases: TGTGCCAGCAGTTTGGTTTCGGGCCTTTCAAACATTCAGTACTTC. Together with reference TRBV28 and TRBJ2-4, the CDR3 gives the full variable domain: DVKVTQSSRYLVKRTGEKVFLECVQDMDHENMFWYRQDPGLGLRLIYFSYDVKMKEKGDIPEGYSVSREKKERFSLILESASTNQTSMYLCASSLVSGLSNIQYFGAGTRLSVL.

V usage is TRBV28 and J usage is TRBJ1-5, with D possibly matching TRBD1 (5 bases). CDR3 length: 16 residues. The germline CDR1 and CDR2 sequences are MDHEN and SYDVKM. V was shortened by 2 bases and J by 6 bases, with 17 bases between the two germline ends. CDR3 protein: CASSLVLGSGVQPQHF. The CDR3 DNA is TGTGCCAGCAGTTTAGTGCTCGGGTCGGGGGTTCAGCCCCAGCATTTT.

This clone has only one observation. The chain has TRBV28 and TRBJ1-5, with D possibly matching TRBD1 (6 bases). The V and J ends lost 4 bases and 6 bases respectively, with 16 bases between them. Germline CDR1 is MDHEN and CDR2 is SYDVKM. This CDR3 comprises 15 residues. The CDR3 DNA is TGTGCCAGCAGTTCGCCCGCAGGGGCAGGTCAGCCCCAGCATTTT. Residues: CASSSPAGAGQPQHF.

V is TRBV11-3 and J is TRBJ1-5, with TRBD1 as a possible D gene (5 bases). Trimming left V 5 bases short and J 0 bases short, with 17 bases between. The CDR3 covers 17 residues. The germline V gene encodes CDR1 SGHNT and CDR2 YENEEA. Here the CDR3 reads CASSVRVGVYSNQPQHF. CDR3 bases: TGTGCCAGCAGCGTCCGGGTGGGGGTCTATAGCAATCAGCCCCAGCATTTT.

The rearrangement joins TRBV6-5 to TRBJ1-1; D is ambiguous. V dropped 11 bases and J dropped 1 base, with 14 bases sitting between them. Germline values: CDR1 MNHEY, CDR2 SVGAGI. This CDR3 comprises 13 residues. The CDR3 protein is CAADRVRNTEAFF. In DNA form, the CDR3 reads TGTGCCGCCGATCGGGTGAGGAACACTGAAGCTTTCTTT.

V usage is TRBV6-1 and J usage is TRBJ1-2, with TRBD1 matching over 8 bases. V lost 3 bases and J lost 5; bases outside the gene matches: 2. Germline V lookup: CDR1 MNHNS, CDR2 SASEGT. This CDR3 is built from 13 residues. The CDR3 DNA reads as TGTGCCAGCAGTGAGACAGGGGTGTATGGCTACACCTTC. Encoded protein: CASSETGVYGYTF.

The chain combines TRBV6-5 with TRBJ2-3, with TRBD1 matching over 10 bases. The CDR3 loop spans 14 amino acids. Germline V gene data show CDR1 as MNHEY and CDR2 as SVGAGI. J was trimmed by 3 bases and V by 11 bases; bases with no gene match: 8. CDR3: CASGTGDLTDTQYF. The CDR3 nucleotides read TGTGCCTCCGGGACAGGGGACCTAACAGATACGCAGTATTTT.

The chain carries TRBV7-2 and TRBJ1-1; 7 bases agree with TRBD1. Trimming cost V 5 bases and J 8 bases; bases outside gene matches: 2. The CDR3 has 11 amino acids. Germline CDR1 SGHTA, CDR2 FQGNSA. The CDR3 DNA reads as TGTGCCAGCAGCCTACAGGGGGAAGCTTTCTTT. As protein: CASSLQGEAFF.

The V call is TRBV7-6, the J call TRBJ2-3; 14 bases match TRBD2. The CDR3 length is 18 residues. Germline V lookup: CDR1 SGHVS, CDR2 FNYEAQ. With 4 bases clipped from V and 0 bases from J, the junction kept 6 bases outside the gene matches. The CDR3 loop is CASSSRLAGGPSTDTQYF. For the CDR3, the DNA is TGTGCCAGCAGCTCCCGACTAGCGGGGGGGCCGAGCACAGATACGCAGTATTTT.

V gene TRBV7-8 combines with J gene TRBJ2-7; D possibly corresponds to TRBD1 (6 bases). The CDR3 is made up of 15 amino acids. V shed 3 bases and J shed 1 base, with 13 bases lying between them. CDR1 and CDR2 (germline): SGHVS, FQNEAQ. For the CDR3, the DNA is TGTGCCAGCAGCTTCGGGGACATGGCGTCCTACGAGCAGTACTTC. Amino acids: CASSFGDMASYEQYF.

The count of this clone is one. The V and J genes are TRBV13 and TRBJ2-2, with D unresolved. The CDR3 has 15 amino acids. Trimming removed 6 bases at V and 0 bases at J, with 11 bases between. CDR1 is PRHDT and CDR2 is FYEKMQ in the germline V gene (reference sequence). CDR3 in amino acids: CASSSPYTNTGELFF. The CDR3 DNA reads TGTGCCAGCAGTAGCCCCTATACGAACACCGGGGAGCTGTTTTTT.

The chain is built from TRBV6-6 and TRBJ1-2; D is perhaps TRBD1 (5 bases). Germline CDR1 reads MNHNY; CDR2 reads SVGAGI (reference sequence). This CDR3 is built from 12 residues. V shed 5 bases and J shed 8 bases, with 12 bases lying between them. Written as DNA, the CDR3 is TGTGCCAGCAGTACCGGGACCGAAGGCTACACCTTC. Encoded protein: CASSTGTEGYTF.

V and J are TRBV18 and TRBJ2-1; 12 bases fit TRBD2. V trimming: 5 bases; J trimming: 4 bases; junction bases outside the gene matches: 0. Germline V gives CDR1 KGHSH, CDR2 LQKENI. The CDR3 is 14 amino acids. The CDR3 bases are TGTGCCAGCTCAACTAGCGGGGGGTACAATGAGCAGTTCTTC. It specifies CASSTSGGYNEQFF.

This chain uses TRBV19 with TRBJ1-2; TRBD1 matches at 9 bases. The CDR3 length is 15 residues. Germline CDR1 and CDR2: LNHDA and SQIVND (reference sequence). Trimming cost V 5 bases and J 6 bases; bases outside gene matches: 10. CDR3 DNA: TGTGCCAGTAGTGTCACAGGGGGCAGTATGCATGGCTACACCTTC. Translating it yields CASSVTGGSMHGYTF.

J is TRBJ1-5 and V is TRBV7-9; D uncertain. The germline gives CDR1 SEHNR, CDR2 FQNEAQ (reference sequence). The length of the CDR3 is 12 residues. V was trimmed by 0 bases and J by 6 bases, leaving 3 bases between them. The CDR3 coding sequence is TGTGCCAGCAGCTTAGCCGCTCAGCCCCAGCATTTT. It codes for CASSLAAQPQHF. Complete variable domain (other parts from reference TRBV7-9 and TRBJ1-5): DTGVSQNPRHKITKRGQNVTFRCDPISEHNRLYWYRQTLGQGPEFLTYFQNEAQLEKSRLLSDRFSAERPKGSFSTLEIQRTEQGDSAMYLCASSLAAQPQHFGDGTRLSIL.

The chain couples TRBV12-5 to TRBJ1-1; the match to TRBD1 covers 9 bases. Trimming at V came to 6 bases and at J to 4 bases, leaving 9 bases not matched to a gene. Germline V CDR1 and CDR2: LGHNT, FRNRAP. The length of the CDR3 is 15 residues. Here the CDR3 reads CASGPGTGRRTEAFF. The CDR3 DNA sequence: TGTGCTAGTGGACCCGGGACAGGGAGGCGCACTGAAGCTTTCTTT. The entire variable domain, with the rest obtained from reference TRBV12-5 and TRBJ1-1, is as follows: DARVTQTPRHKVTEMGQEVTMRCQPILGHNTVFWYRQTMMQGLELLAYFRNRAPLDDSGMPKDRFSAEMPDATLATLKIQPSEPRDSAVYFCASGPGTGRRTEAFFGQGTRLTVV.

V is TRBV2 and J is TRBJ2-5, with 9 bases matching TRBD2. Germline V gene lookup returns CDR1 SNHLY and CDR2 FYNNEI. V shed 3 bases and J 5 bases; nucleotides not matched to a gene: 7. The CDR3 has 15 residues. CDR3 sequence (DNA): TGTGCCAGCAGTGATAGCGGGAGTGTGGGGGAGACCCAGTACTTC. This translates into CASSDSGSVGETQYF.

V usage is TRBV6-6 and J usage is TRBJ1-2, with no clear D. The germline CDR1 and CDR2 sequences are MNHNY and SVGAGI (reference sequence). The CDR3 is 13 amino acids. The V end lost 2 bases, the J end lost 0 bases, and 4 bases lay between the germline ends. The CDR3 coding sequence is TGTGCCAGCAGTTACCCAGCTAACTATGGCTACACCTTC. This gives the protein CASSYPANYGYTF.

The rearrangement joins TRBV6-5 to TRBJ1-3, with D unresolved. Germline V gene sequence: CDR1 MNHEY, CDR2 SVGAGI. The CDR3 totals 11 residues. V was shortened by 9 bases and J by 4 bases, with 7 bases between the two germline ends. The CDR3 reads CASRLGNTIYF. In nucleotides, the CDR3 is TGTGCCAGTCGTCTCGGAAACACCATATATTTT.

This clone was seen only once. The V call is TRBV5-6, the J call TRBJ1-4, with D hard to call. Germline assignment: CDR1 SGHDT and CDR2 YYEEEE. The V end lost 0 bases, the J end lost 4 bases, and 4 bases lay between the germline ends. The CDR3 has 13 amino acids. The CDR3 loop is CASSLEHNEKLFF. CDR3 sequence (DNA): TGTGCCAGCAGCTTGGAGCATAATGAAAAACTGTTTTTT.

The genes are TRBV2 and TRBJ1-4, with 7 bases identical to TRBD1. There are 15 residues in the CDR3. V lost 7 bases to trimming and J lost 5 bases; unmatched junction nucleotides: 10. Germline loops: CDR1 SNHLY, CDR2 FYNNEI. The CDR3 nucleotides are TGTGCCAGCACACGAAACCAGGGGGTCAATGAAAAACTGTTTTTT. Amino acids: CASTRNQGVNEKLFF.

This clone was picked up one time. The chain is built from TRBV2 and TRBJ2-7, with D hard to call. The CDR3 runs 12 residues. V shed 4 bases and J shed 6 bases, with 10 bases lying between them. Germline values: CDR1 SNHLY, CDR2 FYNNEI. Here the CDR3 reads CASSGSGGEQYF. The CDR3 coding sequence is TGTGCCAGCAGTGGCTCCGGTGGCGAGCAGTACTTC.

This clone was counted between two and nine times. The chain is built from TRBV9 and TRBJ2-1; possibly TRBD2 for D (6 bases). Germline V CDR1 and CDR2: SGDLS, YYNGEE. This CDR3 is 13 amino acids long. Trimming removed 0 bases from V and 12 bases from J, with 13 bases in between. CDR3 coding DNA: TGTGCCAGCAGCGTAGCCCCCTTGGGGGGGCAGTTCTTC. This encodes CASSVAPLGGQFF.

The chain combines TRBV14 with TRBJ2-7, with 13 bases identical to TRBD2. This CDR3 has 15 amino acids. CDR1 SGHDN and CDR2 FVKESK come from the germline V gene. V dropped 4 bases and J dropped 7; count of bases not matched to a gene: 7. DNA for the CDR3: TGTGCCAGCAGCCCACCGGGACTAGCGGGGAGTGAGCAGTACTTC. Protein sequence: CASSPPGLAGSEQYF.

The gene calls are TRBV4-1 and TRBJ1-1; D is uncertain. V was trimmed by 6 bases and J by 0 bases, leaving 14 bases between them. The CDR3 contains 15 residues. Germline V gene data show CDR1 as MGHRA and CDR2 as YSYEKL. The CDR3 is CASRDQQRVNTEAFF. CDR3 DNA: TGCGCCAGCAGGGACCAACAACGGGTGAACACTGAAGCTTTCTTT.

The chain employs TRBV11-2 and TRBJ2-3; the D gene is possibly TRBD2 (6 bases). V was shortened by 5 bases and J by 5 bases, with 20 bases between the two germline ends. The length of the CDR3 is 16 residues. The germline gives CDR1 SGHAT, CDR2 FQNNGV. The CDR3 is CASSPNIPGGGDTQYF. The CDR3 DNA sequence: TGTGCCAGCAGCCCAAACATCCCTGGGGGAGGAGATACGCAGTATTTT.

This chain connects TRBV5-1 to TRBJ1-2, with D maybe TRBD1 (6 bases). CDR1 is SGHRS, CDR2 YFSETQ, per germline. Between the trimmed V and J ends, which lost 5 bases and 8 bases, there was a span of 16 bases. The CDR3 loop spans 13 amino acids. Written as DNA, the CDR3 is TGCGCCAGCAGGGGGTCAGGGACATACGGCTACACCTTC. This translates into CASRGSGTYGYTF.

V gene TRBV29-1 combines with J gene TRBJ2-7; either TRBD1 or TRBD2 may supply D (5 bases each). The V gene's germline CDR1 is SQVTM and CDR2 ANQGSEA. V gave up 7 bases and J gave up 2 bases, with 12 bases separating them. The CDR3 spans 12 residues. CDR3 coding DNA: TGCAGCGCTGGGACCGCCACCTACGAGCAGTACTTC. This sequence encodes CSAGTATYEQYF.